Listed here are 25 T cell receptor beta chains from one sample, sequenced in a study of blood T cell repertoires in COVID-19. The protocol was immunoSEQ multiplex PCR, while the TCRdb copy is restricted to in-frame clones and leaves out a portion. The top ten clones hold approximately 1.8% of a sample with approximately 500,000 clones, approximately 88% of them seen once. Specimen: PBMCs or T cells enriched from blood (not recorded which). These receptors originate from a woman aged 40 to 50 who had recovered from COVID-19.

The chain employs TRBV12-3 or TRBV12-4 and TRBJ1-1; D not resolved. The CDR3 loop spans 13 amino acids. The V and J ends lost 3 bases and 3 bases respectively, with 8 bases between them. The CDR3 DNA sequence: TGTGCCAGCAGTTTCCGGGATTACACTGAAGCTTTCTTT. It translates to CASSFRDYTEAFF.

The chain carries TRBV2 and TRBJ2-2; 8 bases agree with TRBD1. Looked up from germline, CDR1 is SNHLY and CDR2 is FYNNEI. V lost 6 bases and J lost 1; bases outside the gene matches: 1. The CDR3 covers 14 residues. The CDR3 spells CASRQGVNTGELFF. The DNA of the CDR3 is TGTGCCAGCAGACAGGGGGTGAACACCGGGGAGCTGTTTTTT.

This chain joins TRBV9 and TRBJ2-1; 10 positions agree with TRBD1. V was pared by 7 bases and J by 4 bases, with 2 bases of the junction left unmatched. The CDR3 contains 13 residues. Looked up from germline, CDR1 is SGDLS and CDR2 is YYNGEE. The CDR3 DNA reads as TGTGCCAGCCGACAGGGGGCTTACAATGAGCAGTTCTTC. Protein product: CASRQGAYNEQFF.

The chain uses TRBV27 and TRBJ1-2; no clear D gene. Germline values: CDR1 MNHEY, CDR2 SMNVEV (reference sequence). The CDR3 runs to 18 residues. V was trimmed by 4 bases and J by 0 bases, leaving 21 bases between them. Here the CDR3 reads CASSSLRRGEISNYGYTF. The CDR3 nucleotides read TGTGCCAGCAGTTCTCTTAGGCGGGGAGAAATTTCTAACTATGGCTACACCTTC.

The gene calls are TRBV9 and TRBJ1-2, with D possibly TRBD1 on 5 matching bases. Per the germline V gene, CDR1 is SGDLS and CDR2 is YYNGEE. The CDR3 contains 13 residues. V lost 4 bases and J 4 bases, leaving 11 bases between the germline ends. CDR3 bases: TGTGCCAGCAGCACGGGGGATATCTATGGCTACACCTTC. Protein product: CASSTGDIYGYTF.

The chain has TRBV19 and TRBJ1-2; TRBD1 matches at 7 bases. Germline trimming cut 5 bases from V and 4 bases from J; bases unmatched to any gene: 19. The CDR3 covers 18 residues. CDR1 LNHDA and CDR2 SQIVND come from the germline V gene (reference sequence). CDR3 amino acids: CASSLIERGRAIGYGYTF. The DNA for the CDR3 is TGTGCCAGTAGTCTTATAGAAAGGGGGCGCGCAATAGGCTATGGCTACACCTTC.

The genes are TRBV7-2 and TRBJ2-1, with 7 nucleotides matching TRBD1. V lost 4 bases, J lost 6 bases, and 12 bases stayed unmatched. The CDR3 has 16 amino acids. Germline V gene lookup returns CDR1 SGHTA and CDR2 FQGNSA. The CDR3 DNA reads TGTGCCAGCAGCTGGCCGGTTGGGACAGAAGGCAATGAGCAGTTCTTC. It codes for CASSWPVGTEGNEQFF. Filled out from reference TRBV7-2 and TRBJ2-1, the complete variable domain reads GAGVSQSPSNKVTEKGKDVELRCDPISGHTALYWYRQSLGQGLEFLIYFQGNSAPDKSGLPSDRFSAERTGGSVSTLTIQRTQQEDSAVYLCASSWPVGTEGNEQFFGPGTRLTVL.

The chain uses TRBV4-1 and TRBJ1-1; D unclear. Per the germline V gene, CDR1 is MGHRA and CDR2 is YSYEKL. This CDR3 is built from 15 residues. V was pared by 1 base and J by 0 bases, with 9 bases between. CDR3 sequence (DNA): TGCGCCAGCAGCCAAGCTGCGGGTATGAACACTGAAGCTTTCTTT. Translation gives CASSQAAGMNTEAFF.

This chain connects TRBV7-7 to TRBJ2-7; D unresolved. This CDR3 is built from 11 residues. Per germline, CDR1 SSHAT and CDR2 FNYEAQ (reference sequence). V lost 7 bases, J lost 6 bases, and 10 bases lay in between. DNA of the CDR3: TGTGCCAGCACCCGTAGTTGCGAGCAGTACTTC. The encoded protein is CASTRSCEQYF.

The CDR3 DNA reads TGTGCCAGTAGTTCCCAGACTAGACGGGATATAGATGAGCAGTTCTTC. This gives the protein CASSSQTRRDIDEQFF. The chain employs TRBV19 and TRBJ2-1, with TRBD2 as a possible D gene (6 bases). Germline CDR1 is LNHDA and CDR2 is SQIVND (reference sequence). The CDR3 length is 16 residues. The germline V and J ends were trimmed by 5 bases and 8 bases, with 22 bases remaining between them.

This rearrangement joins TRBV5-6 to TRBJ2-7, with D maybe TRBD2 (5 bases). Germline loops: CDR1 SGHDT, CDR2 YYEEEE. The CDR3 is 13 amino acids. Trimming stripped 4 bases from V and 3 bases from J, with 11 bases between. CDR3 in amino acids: CASSTRGVYEQYF. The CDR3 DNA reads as TGTGCCAGCAGCACCCGGGGAGTCTACGAGCAGTACTTC.

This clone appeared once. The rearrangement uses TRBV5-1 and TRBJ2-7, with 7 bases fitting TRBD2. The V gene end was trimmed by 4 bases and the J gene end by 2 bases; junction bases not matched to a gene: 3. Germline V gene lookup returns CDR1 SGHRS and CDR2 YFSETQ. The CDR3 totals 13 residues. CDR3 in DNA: TGCGCCAGCAGCCCGGGGGGACCCTACGAGCAGTACTTC. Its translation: CASSPGGPYEQYF.

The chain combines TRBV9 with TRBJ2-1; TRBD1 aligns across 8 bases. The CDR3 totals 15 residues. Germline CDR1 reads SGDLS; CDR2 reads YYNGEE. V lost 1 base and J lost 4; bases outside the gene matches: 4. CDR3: CASSVSTGGYNEQFF. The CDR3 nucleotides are TGTGCCAGCAGCGTAAGTACAGGGGGTTACAATGAGCAGTTCTTC.

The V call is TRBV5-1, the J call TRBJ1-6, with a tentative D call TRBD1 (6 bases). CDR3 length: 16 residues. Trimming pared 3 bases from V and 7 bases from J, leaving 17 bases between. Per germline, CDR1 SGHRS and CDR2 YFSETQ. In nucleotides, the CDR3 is TGCGCCAGCAGCTCGGGGACACCCCTGGGAAATTCACCCCTCCACTTT. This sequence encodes CASSSGTPLGNSPLHF.

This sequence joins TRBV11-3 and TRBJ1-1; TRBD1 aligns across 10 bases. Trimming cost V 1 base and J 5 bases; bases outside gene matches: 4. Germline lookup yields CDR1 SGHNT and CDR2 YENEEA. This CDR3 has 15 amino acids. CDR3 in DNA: TGTGCCAGCAGCTTAGGACAGGGGGCGGGAACTGAAGCTTTCTTT. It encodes CASSLGQGAGTEAFF.

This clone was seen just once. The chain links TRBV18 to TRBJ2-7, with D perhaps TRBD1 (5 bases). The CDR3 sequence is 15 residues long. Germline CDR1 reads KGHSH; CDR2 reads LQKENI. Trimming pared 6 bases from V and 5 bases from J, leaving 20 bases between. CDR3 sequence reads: CASSSLTNRINEQYF. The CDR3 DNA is TGTGCCAGCTCCAGCCTCACGAACAGGATCAACGAGCAGTACTTC.

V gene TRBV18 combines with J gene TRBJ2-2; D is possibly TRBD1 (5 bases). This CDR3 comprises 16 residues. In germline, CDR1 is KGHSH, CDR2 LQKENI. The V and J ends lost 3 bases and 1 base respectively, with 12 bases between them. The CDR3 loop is CASSPKTTGNTGELFF. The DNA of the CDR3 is TGTGCCAGCTCACCGAAAACAACAGGGAACACCGGGGAGCTGTTTTTT. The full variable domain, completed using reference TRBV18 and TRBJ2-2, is NAGVMQNPRHLVRRRGQEARLRCSPMKGHSHVYWYRQLPEEGLKFMVYLQKENIIDESGMPKERFSAEFPKEGPSILRIQQVVRGDSAAYFCASSPKTTGNTGELFFGEGSRLTVL.

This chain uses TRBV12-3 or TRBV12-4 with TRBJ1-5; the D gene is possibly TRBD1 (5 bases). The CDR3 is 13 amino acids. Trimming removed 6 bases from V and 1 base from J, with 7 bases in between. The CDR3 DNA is TGTGCCAGCAGGTGGACAAGCAATCAGCCCCAGCATTTT. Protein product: CASRWTSNQPQHF.

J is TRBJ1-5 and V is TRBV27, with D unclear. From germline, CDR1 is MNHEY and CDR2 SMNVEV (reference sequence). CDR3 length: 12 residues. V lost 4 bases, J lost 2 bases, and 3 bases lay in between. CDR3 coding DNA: TGTGCCAGCAGTTCGGGCAATCAGCCCCAGCATTTT. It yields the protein CASSSGNQPQHF.

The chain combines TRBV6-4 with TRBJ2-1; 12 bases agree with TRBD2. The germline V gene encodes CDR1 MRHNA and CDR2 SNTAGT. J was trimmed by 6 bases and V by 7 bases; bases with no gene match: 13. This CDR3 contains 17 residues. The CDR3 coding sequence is TGTGCCAGCACTCCTAGCGGGAGGGGTATGGGTAGCAATGAGCAGTTCTTC. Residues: CASTPSGRGMGSNEQFF.

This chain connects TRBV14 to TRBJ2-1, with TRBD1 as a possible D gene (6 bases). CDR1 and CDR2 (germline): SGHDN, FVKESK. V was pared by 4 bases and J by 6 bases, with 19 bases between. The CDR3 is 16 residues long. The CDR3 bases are TGTGCCAGCAGCCCCCCCGGGACACCGTTGCTCAATGAGCAGTTCTTC. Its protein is CASSPPGTPLLNEQFF.

The CDR3 is CAWTHGRGFAYGYTF. The DNA for the CDR3 is TGTGCCTGGACCCACGGCAGGGGGTTCGCCTATGGCTACACCTTC. The chain recombines TRBV30 with TRBJ1-2; 7 nucleotides match TRBD1. This CDR3 has 15 amino acids. Germline values: CDR1 GTSNPN, CDR2 SVGIG (reference sequence). V lost 4 bases to trimming and J lost 4 bases; unmatched junction nucleotides: 12. The complete variable domain, with remaining parts taken from reference TRBV30 and TRBJ1-2, reads SQTIHQWPATLVQPVGSPLSLECTVEGTSNPNLYWYRQAAGRGLQLLFYSVGIGQISSEVPQNLSASRPQDRQFILSSKKLLLSDSGFYLCAWTHGRGFAYGYTFGSGTRLTVV.

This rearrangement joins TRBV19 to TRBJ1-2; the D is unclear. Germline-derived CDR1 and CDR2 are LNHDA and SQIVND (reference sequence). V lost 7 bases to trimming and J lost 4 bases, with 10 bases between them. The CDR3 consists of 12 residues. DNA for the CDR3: TGTGCCAGTAAAACCGGGGTCTATGGCTACACCTTC. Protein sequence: CASKTGVYGYTF.

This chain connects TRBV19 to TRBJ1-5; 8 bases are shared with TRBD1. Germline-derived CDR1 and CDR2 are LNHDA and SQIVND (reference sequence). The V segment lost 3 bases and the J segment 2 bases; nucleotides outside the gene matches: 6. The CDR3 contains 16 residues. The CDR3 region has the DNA TGTGCCAGTAGTATTGGGGGACAGGTAGGCAATCAGCCCCAGCATTTT. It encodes CASSIGGQVGNQPQHF.

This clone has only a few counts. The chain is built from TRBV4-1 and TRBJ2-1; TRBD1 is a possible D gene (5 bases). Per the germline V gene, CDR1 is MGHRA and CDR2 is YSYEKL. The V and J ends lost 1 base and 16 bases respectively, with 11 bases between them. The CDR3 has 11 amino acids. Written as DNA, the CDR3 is TGCGCCAGCAGCCAAGGGGGCCGCGAATTCTTC. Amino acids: CASSQGGREFF.